The 18 T cell receptor beta chains below all came from one sample that was sequenced in a study of T-cell memory formation after mild COVID-19. MiXCR, run by TCRdb on the 5' RACE reads, gives a single entry per CDR3 protein. Among 150,000 to 200,000 distinct CDR3 sequences listed, around 10% were seen once. The source material was PBMCs or a T cell subset sorted from them (not recorded which). All receptors derive from a man aged 18 to 35 who had mild COVID-19 (a few samples of this study predate the infection). Cell type and time point are not known.

This clonotype has more than one count but fewer than ten. J is TRBJ2-1 and V is TRBV20-1, with 8 bases that match TRBD1. The V segment lost 5 bases and the J segment 7 bases; nucleotides outside the gene matches: 7. This CDR3 is built from 13 residues. The germline CDR1 and CDR2 sequences are DFQATT and SNEGSKA (reference sequence). The CDR3 reads CSAARTGPNEQFF. In DNA form, the CDR3 reads TGCAGTGCTGCCCGGACAGGGCCGAATGAGCAGTTCTTC.

This clonotype was detected a few times. The chain recombines TRBV2 with TRBJ2-2; 9 bases agree with TRBD2. Germline V lookup: CDR1 SNHLY, CDR2 FYNNEI. Germline trimming cut 7 bases from V and 0 bases from J; bases unmatched to any gene: 6. The CDR3 runs to 16 residues. CDR3 sequence: CASTAPSGANTGELFF. The CDR3 DNA reads TGTGCCAGCACCGCCCCTAGCGGGGCGAACACCGGGGAGCTGTTTTTT.

This clonotype has more than one count but fewer than ten. The chain is built from TRBV5-1 and TRBJ2-2, with D perhaps assigned TRBD1 or TRBD2 (5 bases each). Germline lookup yields CDR1 SGHRS and CDR2 YFSETQ. Trimming took off 0 bases at V and 5 bases at J, with 14 bases between the two ends. There are 16 residues in the CDR3. The CDR3 sequence is CASSLDSFEGTGELFF. The CDR3 DNA follows: TGCGCCAGCAGCTTGGATTCATTTGAGGGGACCGGGGAGCTGTTTTTT.

At least ten counts were recorded for this clonotype. This CDR3 is CASSQDGGLQETQYF. The CDR3 bases are TGCGCCAGCAGCCAAGATGGAGGCCTACAGGAGACCCAGTACTTC. This sequence joins TRBV4-1 and TRBJ2-5, with a weak D call TRBD2 (5 bases). The V gene lost 0 bases and the J gene lost 5 bases, with 13 bases spanning the gap. This CDR3 region has 15 residues. Germline CDR1 is MGHRA and CDR2 is YSYEKL.

Only a few counts were recorded for this clonotype. CDR3 sequence (DNA): TGCGCCAGCAGCCAAGCCTGGGGTAACGGTTCACCCCTCCACTTT. Amino acid sequence: CASSQAWGNGSPLHF. V and J are TRBV4-1 and TRBJ1-6; D is unclear. The CDR3 has 15 amino acids. V was clipped by 1 base and J by 9 bases, with 13 bases between them. Per the germline V gene, CDR1 is MGHRA and CDR2 is YSYEKL.

This clonotype has at least ten counts. The rearrangement uses TRBV7-9 and TRBJ1-2; D might be TRBD1 (5 bases). V was shortened by 5 bases and J by 8 bases, with 21 bases between the two germline ends. The CDR3 sequence is 15 residues long. Germline V gene lookup returns CDR1 SEHNR and CDR2 FQNEAQ (reference sequence). The CDR3, as DNA: TGTGCCAGCAGCACCCGGATGGCGGGGACCCACGGCTACACCTTC. This translates into CASSTRMAGTHGYTF.

This clonotype was detected a few times. This chain uses TRBV20-1 with TRBJ2-5, with 9 bases identical to TRBD2. J lost 4 bases, V lost 1 base, and 7 bases had no gene match. The CDR3 has 15 amino acids. Germline lookup yields CDR1 DFQATT and CDR2 SNEGSKA (reference sequence). The CDR3 DNA reads TGCAGTGCTAGAGGCCCCGCGGGGGGGCCAGAGACCCAGTACTTC. Protein sequence: CSARGPAGGPETQYF.

This clonotype was seen more than once but under ten times. The rearrangement links TRBV4-1 to TRBJ1-2; D is unresolved. Trimming cost V 4 bases and J 4 bases, with 16 bases left between them. The CDR3 has 15 residues. Germline V CDR1 and CDR2: MGHRA, YSYEKL. The CDR3 protein is CASSRLFHSAYGYTF. The CDR3 bases are TGCGCCAGCAGCCGATTATTCCACTCCGCCTATGGCTACACCTTC.

This clonotype was detected a few times. This sequence joins TRBV19 and TRBJ1-2; D remains unclear. The length of the CDR3 is 12 residues. Germline V gene lookup returns CDR1 LNHDA and CDR2 SQIVND (reference sequence). Trimming took 3 bases from V and 4 from J, leaving 6 bases between them. CDR3 sequence reads: CASSIRSYGYTF. CDR3 DNA: TGTGCCAGTAGTATTCGGAGCTATGGCTACACCTTC.

This clonotype was picked up many times. The rearrangement links TRBV4-1 to TRBJ2-1, with 10 bases identical to TRBD2. The CDR3 spans 16 residues. Looked up from germline, CDR1 is MGHRA and CDR2 is YSYEKL. Unmatched junction bases numbered 8, after V lost 0 bases and J lost 9 bases. The CDR3 spells CASSQEAAGGPGEQFF. CDR3 nucleotide sequence: TGCGCCAGCAGCCAAGAGGCAGCGGGGGGGCCTGGTGAGCAGTTCTTC.

This clonotype was observed many times. The gene calls are TRBV7-2 and TRBJ2-7, with D perhaps TRBD1 (6 bases). The CDR3 runs to 15 residues. CDR1 is SGHTA, CDR2 FQGNSA, per germline. V was shortened by 1 base and J by 0 bases, with 10 bases between the two germline ends. The CDR3: CASSLGGPSSYEQYF. Written as DNA, the CDR3 is TGTGCCAGCAGCTTAGGGGGGCCCAGCTCCTACGAGCAGTACTTC.

This clonotype appeared a few times. V is TRBV6-2 or TRBV6-3 and J is TRBJ1-5, with D perhaps matching TRBD1 (5 bases). The CDR3 spans 15 residues. Per the germline V gene, CDR1 is MNHEY and CDR2 is SVGEGT. V was shortened by 4 bases and J by 5 bases, with 15 bases between the two germline ends. The CDR3 sequence: CASSSRRGVDQPQHF. The CDR3 DNA follows: TGTGCCAGCAGTTCCCGAAGGGGCGTGGATCAGCCCCAGCATTTT.

The V call is TRBV7-8, the J call TRBJ2-7; 7 bases are shared with TRBD2. Germline CDR1 and CDR2: SGHVS and FQNEAQ. The CDR3 length is 14 residues. The trim removed 8 bases at V and 1 base at J, leaving 8 bases unmatched. The CDR3 DNA follows: TGTGCCAGCGGGAGGGGCAGCGGGTCCTACGAGCAGTACTTC. Its translation is CASGRGSGSYEQYF.

The chain links TRBV7-2 to TRBJ1-1; D is ambiguous. Germline values: CDR1 SGHTA, CDR2 FQGNSA. The CDR3 runs to 16 residues. V was shortened by 0 bases and J by 9 bases, with 20 bases between the two germline ends. CDR3 in amino acids: CASSLARSGQAGKAFF. The CDR3 nucleotides are TGTGCCAGCAGCTTAGCGCGATCTGGGCAGGCCGGCAAAGCTTTCTTT.

In this sample, this clonotype turned up a few times. J is TRBJ1-2 and V is TRBV12-3 or TRBV12-4; D unresolved. This CDR3 has 13 residues. V lost 3 bases and J lost 4, with 9 bases in between. In nucleotides, the CDR3 is TGTGCCAGCAGTTTCGGGGTCCCCTATGGCTACACCTTC. Translation gives CASSFGVPYGYTF.

This clonotype was observed a handful of times. The V and J genes are TRBV6-2 or TRBV6-3 and TRBJ1-2; no firm D call. Trimming removed 4 bases at V and 4 bases at J, with 1 base between. CDR3 length equals 10 residues. CDR1 is MNHEY, CDR2 SVGEGT, per germline. The CDR3 nucleotides read TGTGCCAGCAGTTCCTATGGCTACACCTTC. Encoded protein: CASSSYGYTF.

This clonotype has a count of ten or more. J is TRBJ2-5 and V is TRBV7-6; TRBD2 matches 10 bases. In germline, CDR1 is SGHVS, CDR2 FNYEAQ. V lost 8 bases to trimming and J lost 4 bases; unmatched junction nucleotides: 7. The CDR3 is 14 residues long. The DNA of the CDR3 is TGTGCCAGCCGGCCGAGCGGGGGGGCAGAGACCCAGTACTTC. It encodes CASRPSGGAETQYF.

This clonotype was seen more than once but under ten times. V is TRBV7-2 and J is TRBJ2-1, with 11 positions matching TRBD2. The germline V gene has CDR1 SGHTA and CDR2 FQGNSA. Losses at the gene ends were 6 bases for V and 6 bases for J; bases not matched to a gene: 10. This CDR3 comprises 16 residues. The CDR3: CASSEASGGYSNEQFF. CDR3 coding DNA: TGTGCCAGCAGTGAAGCTAGCGGGGGGTACTCCAATGAGCAGTTCTTC.